Listed below are T cell receptor beta chains from one sample, sequenced in a study of OX40 agonist ivuxolimab in advanced cancers. The protocol was immunoSEQ multiplex PCR, while the TCRdb copy is restricted to in-frame clones and leaves out a portion. The data hold 25,000 to 35,000 clones, with around 84% observed a single time. The sequences come from CD4+ or CD8+ T cells sorted from blood, collected in a trial of the OX40 agonist ivuxolimab. These receptors were taken from an adult with an advanced solid tumor such as melanoma, head and neck, liver or kidney cancer. CDR3s include the opening cysteine and the closing phenylalanine or tryptophan. Fields, in order: J gene, D gene, V gene, clone size, CDR3 DNA, CDR3 protein. D genes are given only for firm matches. Clone size is given for some rows only: seen once, a few or many times, or a class if the clone is expanded.

>TRBJ2-7|TRBD2|TRBV5-1|NA
TGCGCCAGCAGCTGGCTAGCGGGAGGGCCGACCGACGAGCAGTACTTC
CASSWLAGGPTDEQYF
>TRBJ1-5|NA|TRBV7-8|few
TGTGCCAGCAGCTTAGAAGGGGGGGTCCAGCCCCAGCATTTT
CASSLEGGVQPQHF
>TRBJ1-2|NA|TRBV6-5|once
TGTGCCAGCAGTTACGGGAACAAGTGGGGGGGCTACACCTTC
CASSYGNKWGGYTF
>TRBJ1-2|NA|TRBV19|NA
TGTGCCAGTAGTACCCTCTCAGGACGGGTCTATGGCTACACCTTC
CASSTLSGRVYGYTF
>TRBJ2-7|NA|TRBV19|NA
TGTGCCAGTAGCCCGGCAGGCAACGAGCAGTACTTC
CASSPAGNEQYF
>TRBJ2-7|NA|TRBV6-5|NA
TGTGCCAGCCCCGCCAGCTCCTACGAGCAGTACTTC
CASPASSYEQYF
>TRBJ2-3|TRBD2|TRBV15|NA
TGTGCCACGATGGGAGCGGGGGCCAGCACAGATACGCAGTATTTT
CATMGAGASTDTQYF
>TRBJ1-2|NA|TRBV4-1|NA
TGCGCCAGCAGCCAAGATGTGCGGGGGAACTATGGCTACACCTTC
CASSQDVRGNYGYTF
>TRBJ2-7|TRBD1|TRBV30|few
TGTGCCTGGTCCTCCGGGACAGGGGGCCACGAGCAGTACTTC
CAWSSGTGGHEQYF
>TRBJ2-2|TRBD1|TRBV6-5|NA
TGTGCCAGCAGCCCAGGGACAGGGGGCATCGGGGAGCTGTTTTTT
CASSPGTGGIGELFF
>TRBJ2-7|NA|TRBV5-8|NA
TGTGCCAGCAGCACCGTATCCTACGAGCAGTACTTC
CASSTVSYEQYF
>TRBJ2-7|NA|TRBV28|NA
TGTGCCAGCAGTTGGGACCGAGGAGGGGAGAGCTTC
CASSWDRGGESF
>TRBJ2-7|NA|TRBV21-1|NA
TGTGCCAGCAGCAACATTAGCGGGAGGACCCTCTACGAGCAGTACTTC
CASSNISGRTLYEQYF
>TRBJ2-3|TRBD2|TRBV6-1|NA
TGTGCCAGCAGTGAAGATAGCGGGGGCACAGATACGCAGTATTTT
CASSEDSGGTDTQYF
>TRBJ2-7|TRBD2|TRBV4-1|few
TGCGCCAGCAGCCAAGGGAGAATCGGACTAGCGGGGAGGGTTGGGCAGTACTTC
CASSQGRIGLAGRVGQYF
>TRBJ2-1|TRBD1|TRBV7-9|NA
TGTGCCAGCAGCTTTCCGGGACAGGGGGCAATCGGGTCCTACAATGAGCAGTTCTTC
CASSFPGQGAIGSYNEQFF
>TRBJ1-1|TRBD1|TRBV16|NA
TGTGCCAGCAGCCAGCGACAGGGATCGGACACTGAAGCTTTCTTT
CASSQRQGSDTEAFF
>TRBJ1-6|NA|TRBV28|NA
TGTGCCAGCAGTCTTCCTCGGGGCCCCCTCCACTTT
CASSLPRGPLHF
>TRBJ2-1|TRBD1|TRBV28|NA
TGTGCCAGCAGTCAAAGGGGGCGCAAGGATGAGCAGTTCTTC
CASSQRGRKDEQFF
>TRBJ2-1|NA|TRBV7-9|NA
TGTGCCAGCAGCTTAGAGTACTCTGAGCAGTTCTTC
CASSLEYSEQFF
>TRBJ2-7|NA|TRBV2|few
TGTGCCAGCAGTGAAGGCCAGGGAACCTACGAGCAGTACTTC
CASSEGQGTYEQYF
>TRBJ2-3|NA|TRBV6-5|NA
TGTGCCAGCAGGCCCAACCCCACAGATACGCAGTATTTT
CASRPNPTDTQYF
>TRBJ2-7|NA|TRBV27|NA
TGTGCCAGCAGTTTCTCAGGGTACTACGAGCAGTACTTC
CASSFSGYYEQYF
>TRBJ1-1|TRBD1|TRBV5-8|NA
TGTGCCAGCAGCGGCGGAACAGGGGTGAACACTGAAGCTTTCTTT
CASSGGTGVNTEAFF
>TRBJ2-1|TRBD2|TRBV9|NA
TGTGCCAGCAGCGACTCCCAAGCGGGAGGGTCTGGTCTCTACAATGAGCAGTTCTTC
CASSDSQAGGSGLYNEQFF
>TRBJ2-2|NA|TRBV15|NA
TGTGCCACTGATAGGGGGGAAATGAGCACCGGGGAGCTGTTTTTT
CATDRGEMSTGELFF
>TRBJ1-2|NA|TRBV7-9|once
TGTGCCAGCAGCTTTCAGTCTGGCTACACCTTC
CASSFQSGYTF
>TRBJ2-7|TRBD2|TRBV13|NA
TGTGCCAGCAGCTTAACTAGCGGTAGAAGCTCCTACGAGCAGTACTTC
CASSLTSGRSSYEQYF
>TRBJ1-5|TRBD1|TRBV10-2|once
TGCGCCGCACAGGGGGCTTCCAATCAGCCCCAGCATTTT
CAAQGASNQPQHF
>TRBJ1-1|NA|TRBV27|NA
TGTGCCAGCAGTTTGGACGCACCTGGAGCTGAAGCTTTCTTT
CASSLDAPGAEAFF
>TRBJ2-3|NA|TRBV6-4|few
TGTGCCAGCAGTGACTCAGAGTTGGATACGCAGTATTTT
CASSDSELDTQYF
>TRBJ1-1|NA|TRBV28|NA
TGTGCCAGCAGTGACAGACCTGAAGCTTTCTTT
CASSDRPEAFF
>TRBJ2-3|NA|TRBV11-2|medium-sized
TGTGCCAGCAGCTTAGATTTTCGGGGGCCGGGAGGTACAGATACGCAGTATTTT
CASSLDFRGPGGTDTQYF
>TRBJ1-2|TRBD1|TRBV23-1|NA
TGCGCCAGCAGTCAATCGGTAGCCCAGGGGGGCGGCTACACCTTC
CASSQSVAQGGGYTF
>TRBJ2-3|NA|TRBV27|NA
TGTGCCAGCAGTGTCCAGGGGGACTGGCCCACAGATACGCAGTATTTT
CASSVQGDWPTDTQYF
>TRBJ2-3|TRBD2|TRBV6-4|few
TGTGCCTCATCCGAGCGGGGGGAAGCAGATACGCAGTATTTT
CASSERGEADTQYF
>TRBJ1-1|TRBD1|TRBV5-8|NA
TGTGCCAGCAGCTTGGGGACAGGGGACACTGAAGCTTTCTTT
CASSLGTGDTEAFF
>TRBJ2-7|TRBD1|TRBV19|NA
TGTGCCAGTAGTATGTCCATCGGACAGGGAGGTTTGTACGAGCAGTACTTC
CASSMSIGQGGLYEQYF
>TRBJ1-2|TRBD1|TRBV4-2|NA
TGTGCCAGCAGCGGAGGGACAGCTGGGAACTATGGCTACACCTTC
CASSGGTAGNYGYTF
>TRBJ1-4|TRBD1|TRBV7-8|NA
TGTGCCAGCAGCACCTGGGGGACAGACAATGAAAAACTGTTTTTT
CASSTWGTDNEKLFF
>TRBJ2-7|TRBD2|TRBV4-1|NA
TGCGCCAGCAGCCAAGAAAGCGGGGGGGCCTGGTACGAGCAGTACTTC
CASSQESGGAWYEQYF
>TRBJ2-1|TRBD1|TRBV2|NA
TGTGCCAGCATCCCCCGGTACAGGGGGAACAATGAGCAGTTCTTC
CASIPRYRGNNEQFF
>TRBJ2-7|NA|TRBV11-3|NA
TGTGCCAGCCACTCCCGGGAAGCGAGCTCCTACGAGCAGTACTTC
CASHSREASSYEQYF
>TRBJ1-2|NA|TRBV11-2|NA
TGTGCCAGCAGCTTAGCCCCAGTCTATGGCTACACCTTC
CASSLAPVYGYTF
>TRBJ2-7|NA|TRBV6-6|NA
TGTGCCAGCAGTTACTCAGAGGAGTACGAGCAGTACTTC
CASSYSEEYEQYF
>TRBJ1-2|NA|TRBV6-5|few
TGTGCCAGCAGTTACATACCCACTGCGGGCTATGGCTACACCTTC
CASSYIPTAGYGYTF
>TRBJ1-5|NA|TRBV28|NA
TGTGCCAGCAGTGCCACGGGTCTTAATCAGCCCCAGCATTTT
CASSATGLNQPQHF
>TRBJ2-4|NA|TRBV6-1|NA
TGTGCCAGCCACGCAGGCTTGAACCTTCAGTACTTC
CASHAGLNLQYF
>TRBJ1-5|NA|TRBV4-1|NA
TGCGCCAGCAGCCGGATTGGAGGGAATCAGCCCCAGCATTTT
CASSRIGGNQPQHF
>TRBJ2-3|TRBD2|TRBV7-9|few
TGTGCCAGCAGCCATATACTAAGCGGGGGGCCCCTCACAGATACGCAGTATTTT
CASSHILSGGPLTDTQYF
>TRBJ1-2|NA|TRBV5-1|few
TGCGCCAGCAGCTTGGAGACAAACTATGGCTACACCTTC
CASSLETNYGYTF
>TRBJ2-6|NA|TRBV5-7|NA
TGTGCCAGCAGCTTCGGCTCTGGGGCCAACGTCCTGACTTTC
CASSFGSGANVLTF
>TRBJ2-5|TRBD2|TRBV6-5|NA
TGTGCCAGCAGTCTCGGGGGAGGGGCCTGGGAGCAGTACTTC
CASSLGGGAWEQYF